This T cell receptor beta chain was sequenced during a study of T-cell memory formation after mild COVID-19. Study overall: Largely donor-specific sequence clusters came from two donors. Study observations and caveats: Contracting CD4+ clones were located mainly in CM and EM, and CD8+ clones in EMRA.

TCRdb ran MiXCR on the 5' RACE reads and lists one entry per CDR3 protein. The sample lists 150,000 or so distinct CDR3 sequences; around 30% were seen once. As to this clonotype: What it recognizes is unknown.

This CDR3 is 14 amino acids long. J lost 7 bases, V lost 6 bases, and 6 bases had no gene match. Germline V gene data show CDR1 as MGHDK and CDR2 as SYGVNS. Sequenced input: PBMCs or a T cell subset sorted from them (not recorded which). The chain uses TRBV25-1 and TRBJ1-6, with 7 bases that match TRBD1. The TCR was taken from an adult woman who had mild COVID-19 (a few samples of this study predate the infection). Cell type and time point are not known. The CDR3 DNA sequence: TGTGCCAGCAGGCAGACAGGGTCCAATTCACCCCTCCACTTT. Translation: CASRQTGSNSPLHF.